Below are 29 T cell receptor beta chains sequenced from a single sample in a study of T cells in Graves' hyperthyroidism and ophthalmopathy. Amplified TCR beta CDR3 regions derived from RNA transcripts. The TCR CDR3 first-round RT-PCR relied on the HTBI primer set. TCRdb passed the multiplex PCR reads through MiXCR, listing each CDR3 protein once. The sample shows about 380,000 distinct CDR3 sequences, less than 20% of them seen only once. Sequenced input: blood. The source of these receptors is a man younger than 35 with Graves' ophthalmopathy.

The J gene is TRBJ2-7, the V gene TRBV28; perhaps TRBD2 as D (5 bases). Germline-derived CDR1 and CDR2 are MDHEN and SYDVKM. V lost 6 bases and J lost 4, with 19 bases in between. The CDR3 has 15 amino acids. This CDR3 reads CASSLPSVGVYEQYF. CDR3 DNA sequence: TGTGCCAGCAGCCTCCCGTCCGTGGGAGTATACGAGCAGTACTTC. The whole variable domain, remainder taken from reference TRBV28 and TRBJ2-7, is DVKVTQSSRYLVKRTGEKVFLECVQDMDHENMFWYRQDPGLGLRLIYFSYDVKMKEKGDIPEGYSVSREKKERFSLILESASTNQTSMYLCASSLPSVGVYEQYFGPGTRLTVT.

This clonotype was picked up many times. The V gene is TRBV6-1, the J gene TRBJ1-3; no reliable D call. Trimming took off 6 bases at V and 0 bases at J, with 6 bases between the two ends. This CDR3 contains 13 residues. From germline, CDR1 is MNHNS and CDR2 SASEGT. CDR3 sequence reads: CASRGFSGNTIYF. The CDR3 nucleotides are TGTGCCAGCAGGGGGTTCTCTGGAAACACCATATATTTT.

This clonotype came up many times. V gene TRBV20-1 combines with J gene TRBJ2-7; no clear D. Trimming pared 3 bases from V and 5 bases from J, leaving 14 bases between. In germline, CDR1 is DFQATT, CDR2 SNEGSKA (reference sequence). CDR3 size: 13 residues. The CDR3 DNA sequence: TGCAGTGCTAGGGACCTGGCGACCGACGAGCAGTACTTC. Residues: CSARDLATDEQYF.

This clonotype occurred a few times. V is TRBV15 and J is TRBJ1-3; unclear D gene. The germline V and J ends were trimmed by 8 bases and 0 bases, with 11 bases remaining between them. Per the germline V gene, CDR1 is LNHNV and CDR2 is YYDKDF (reference sequence). This CDR3 has 14 residues. CDR3 in DNA: TGTGCCACCTCCGCCGGCGGCTCTGGAAACACCATATATTTT. Its translation: CATSAGGSGNTIYF.

This clonotype was recorded a few times. The genes are TRBV20-1 and TRBJ1-3; 8 bases match TRBD1. The ends lost 1 base at V and 7 bases at J; junction bases unmatched: 9. Germline V gene sequence: CDR1 DFQATT, CDR2 SNEGSKA (reference sequence). The CDR3 totals 15 residues. The CDR3 loop reads CSARGTGTLWNTIYF. The CDR3 DNA follows: TGCAGTGCTAGAGGGACAGGGACCTTGTGGAACACCATATATTTT.

The chain uses TRBV29-1 and TRBJ1-3; D perhaps matches TRBD1 (5 bases). V lost 2 bases and J 2 bases, leaving 10 bases between the germline ends. The CDR3 runs 14 residues. CDR1 SQVTM and CDR2 ANQGSEA come from the germline V gene. Here the CDR3 reads CSVESGDAGNTIYF. CDR3 bases: TGCAGCGTTGAATCTGGGGACGCTGGAAACACCATATATTTT.

This clonotype has just a few counts. V gene TRBV24-1 combines with J gene TRBJ2-3; 10 nucleotides agree with TRBD2. The CDR3 sequence is 17 residues long. J lost 2 bases, V lost 5 bases, and 9 bases had no gene match. Germline V CDR1 and CDR2: KGHDR, SFDVKD. The CDR3 spells CATSVPSGGGFTDTQYF. In nucleotides, the CDR3 is TGTGCCACCAGTGTGCCTAGCGGGGGCGGGTTCACAGATACGCAGTATTTT.

There are a few counts of this clonotype. Just one base apart from a much larger clone, this may be a read error. The rearrangement links TRBV12-3 or TRBV12-4 to TRBJ1-1; a possible D gene is TRBD1 (6 bases). The ends were cut back, 7 bases at V and 5 bases at J, with 20 bases in the middle. The CDR3 has 15 residues. CDR3 DNA sequence: TGTGCCAGCAATCCACCCGGGGGGCGCGGAACTGAAGCTTTCTTT. Amino acid sequence: CASNPPGGRGTEAFF.

In its sample, this clonotype was seen many times. This chain connects TRBV3-1 to TRBJ2-3, with 9 bases identical to TRBD2. The CDR3 has 14 amino acids. Germline trimming cut 3 bases from V and 6 bases from J; bases unmatched to any gene: 4. CDR1 is LGHDT, CDR2 YNNKEL, per germline (reference sequence). CDR3 in DNA: TGTGCCAGCAGCCATAGAACTAGCGGGGATACGCAGTATTTT. It codes for CASSHRTSGDTQYF.

This clonotype was found many times. The chain joins TRBV10-3 to TRBJ1-1; D remains unclear. V gave up 3 bases and J gave up 3 bases, with 14 bases separating them. The CDR3 totals 15 residues. Germline V gene lookup returns CDR1 ENHRY and CDR2 SYGVKD. CDR3 nucleotide sequence: TGTGCCATCAGTGACCCAGCGGGTGTGGACACTGAAGCTTTCTTT. It is translated as CAISDPAGVDTEAFF.

This clonotype was seen ten or more times. The chain has TRBV20-1 and TRBJ2-1; TRBD2 matches at 11 bases. The CDR3 length is 19 residues. Germline values: CDR1 DFQATT, CDR2 SNEGSKA (reference sequence). V trimming: 1 base; J trimming: 4 bases; junction bases outside the gene matches: 15. In DNA, the CDR3 is TGCAGTGCTAGAGTTATTACGGAAACTAGCGGGGGAGATTACAATGAGCAGTTCTTC. Amino acid sequence: CSARVITETSGGDYNEQFF.

The chain couples TRBV6-5 to TRBJ2-3; D gene uncertain. Germline V gives CDR1 MNHEY, CDR2 SVGAGI. The CDR3 runs to 12 residues. V dropped 4 bases and J dropped 9 bases, with 11 bases sitting between them. The CDR3 region is CASSWALDTQYF. DNA of the CDR3: TGTGCCAGCAGTTGGGCCCTGGACACGCAGTATTTT.

In its sample, this clonotype was seen once. This chain uses TRBV7-6 with TRBJ1-3; D gene uncertain. V lost 0 bases, J lost 3 bases, and 15 bases lay in between. This CDR3 spans 17 amino acids. Germline V gene lookup returns CDR1 SGHVS and CDR2 FNYEAQ. The CDR3 sequence: CASSLAGLAGVGNTIYF. Here the CDR3 DNA reads TGTGCCAGCAGCTTAGCTGGCCTAGCGGGAGTTGGAAACACCATATATTTT.

The table lists this clonotype with many counts. Written as DNA, the CDR3 is TGTGCCAGCAGTCGCGAAAACAGGTTTTCCTACGAGCAGTACTTC. Residues: CASSRENRFSYEQYF. The chain joins TRBV6-1 to TRBJ2-7, with D possibly being TRBD1 (5 bases). Germline CDR1 and CDR2: MNHNS and SASEGT. The V gene lost 5 bases and the J gene lost 1 base, with 15 bases spanning the gap. CDR3 length: 15 residues.

The chain uses TRBV7-9 and TRBJ2-3; possible D gene TRBD1, 6 bases. In germline, CDR1 is SEHNR, CDR2 FQNEAQ (reference sequence). V shed 2 bases and J shed 6 bases, with 15 bases lying between them. The CDR3 consists of 15 residues. CDR3 sequence (DNA): TGTGCCAGCAGCTTAAACCCAGGGGCGGAGGATACGCAGTATTTT. This translates into CASSLNPGAEDTQYF. The full variable domain, with the rest looked up from reference TRBV7-9 and TRBJ2-3, is DTGVSQNPRHKITKRGQNVTFRCDPISEHNRLYWYRQTLGQGPEFLTYFQNEAQLEKSRLLSDRFSAERPKGSFSTLEIQRTEQGDSAMYLCASSLNPGAEDTQYFGPGTRLTVL.

In this sample, this clonotype turned up many times. J is TRBJ2-5 and V is TRBV7-8; D might be TRBD2 (6 bases). CDR1 is SGHVS, CDR2 FQNEAQ, per germline. Trimming removed 5 bases from V and 0 bases from J, with 16 bases in between. The CDR3 length is 16 residues. In DNA, the CDR3 is TGTGCCAGCAGCCCCCCCGGGACTTACAACCAAGAGACCCAGTACTTC. Residues: CASSPPGTYNQETQYF.

Many counts were recorded for this clonotype. The rearrangement uses TRBV6-1 and TRBJ2-7; 9 positions match TRBD2. The CDR3 spans 16 residues. Germline lookup yields CDR1 MNHNS and CDR2 SASEGT. V gave up 0 bases and J gave up 5 bases; unmatched junction bases: 8. DNA of the CDR3: TGTGCCAGCAGTGAAGCGCCTAGCGGGGCCCAGAACGAGCAGTACTTC. Its protein product is CASSEAPSGAQNEQYF.

The chain has TRBV7-9 and TRBJ2-2, with D hard to call. Germline CDR1 and CDR2: SEHNR and FQNEAQ (reference sequence). The CDR3 has 13 amino acids. Trimming stripped 1 base from V and 3 bases from J, with 3 bases between. CDR3: CASSLVYTGELFF. In DNA, the CDR3 is TGTGCCAGCAGCTTAGTCTACACCGGGGAGCTGTTTTTT.

Details on this clonotype: One base away lies a much larger clone, so this may be a sequencing read error. The CDR3 does not close with the conserved phenylalanine or tryptophan, likely indicating a read error. This rearrangement joins TRBV5-1 to TRBJ1-4; 9 bases align to TRBD1. Germline loops: CDR1 SGHRS, CDR2 YFSETQ. This CDR3 region has 17 residues. The ends lost 4 bases at V and 0 bases at J; junction bases unmatched: 7. As DNA, the CDR3 is TGCGCCAGCAGCCACCGGGACAGGGCTTCAACTAATGAAAAACTGTTTCTT. Translated, it gives CASSHRDRASTNEKLFL.

This clonotype was seen a few times. This rearrangement joins TRBV15 to TRBJ2-2; TRBD2 aligns across 12 bases. With 0 bases clipped from V and 5 bases from J, the junction kept 7 bases outside the gene matches. Germline values: CDR1 LNHNV, CDR2 YYDKDF (reference sequence). The CDR3 covers 18 residues. The CDR3 region has the DNA TGTGCCACCAGCAGAGAAATCGGACTAGCGGGGAAAACCGGGGAGCTGTTTTTT. This sequence encodes CATSREIGLAGKTGELFF.

This chain links TRBV28 with TRBJ1-1; possibly TRBD1 for D (6 bases). This CDR3 is built from 14 residues. The germline gives CDR1 MDHEN, CDR2 SYDVKM. With 3 bases removed from V and 4 bases from J, the gap between germline ends came to 12 bases. DNA for the CDR3: TGTGCCAGCAGTTTGTACAGGGACGGCACTGAAGCTTTCTTT. Amino acids: CASSLYRDGTEAFF.

This clonotype appeared many times. The V and J genes are TRBV7-9 and TRBJ2-1; D might be TRBD1 (6 bases). Germline V gene data show CDR1 as SEHNR and CDR2 as FQNEAQ (reference sequence). The CDR3 consists of 13 residues. CDR3 in amino acids: CAVWGLTDNEQFF. CDR3 coding DNA: TGTGCAGTGTGGGGGCTGACAGACAATGAGCAGTTCTTC.

This clonotype was seen ten or more times. The chain couples TRBV7-9 to TRBJ2-5, with unresolved D. The V end was cut by 1 base, the J end by 4 bases, with 10 bases between. Germline V lookup: CDR1 SEHNR, CDR2 FQNEAQ (reference sequence). The CDR3 sequence is 14 residues long. The CDR3, as DNA: TGTGCCAGCAGCTTAGGGACGACGGGAGAGACCCAGTACTTC. As protein: CASSLGTTGETQYF.

The chain combines TRBV11-2 with TRBJ1-2, with D possibly TRBD1 on 6 matching bases. This CDR3 spans 15 amino acids. V was shortened by 3 bases and J by 2 bases, with 13 bases between the two germline ends. Per the germline V gene, CDR1 is SGHAT and CDR2 is FQNNGV. CDR3 sequence (DNA): TGTGCCAGCAGCTTTTGGAGACAGGAGAACTATGGCTACACCTTC. This sequence encodes CASSFWRQENYGYTF.

This clonotype was counted at least ten times. The rearrangement joins TRBV12-3 or TRBV12-4 to TRBJ1-1, with no clear D. The CDR3 spans 13 residues. With 2 bases removed from V and 4 bases from J, the gap between germline ends came to 8 bases. The CDR3 sequence: CASSLTGFTEAFF. The CDR3 DNA reads as TGTGCCAGCAGTTTAACGGGATTCACTGAAGCTTTCTTT.

This clonotype was found many times. CDR3 coding DNA: TGTGCCAGCAGTCCCAGGTCCCCGGAGACCCAGTACTTC. Its translation is CASSPRSPETQYF. The rearrangement links TRBV28 to TRBJ2-5; D is unresolved. Germline CDR1 MDHEN, CDR2 SYDVKM. This CDR3 has 13 amino acids. Trimming shortened V by 5 bases and J by 5 bases, and 12 bases separated the two germline ends.

This clonotype was recorded many times. The V gene is TRBV7-9, the J gene TRBJ2-3, with D uncertain. Trimming pared 5 bases from V and 5 bases from J, leaving 11 bases between. The germline gives CDR1 SEHNR, CDR2 FQNEAQ (reference sequence). The CDR3 covers 13 residues. CDR3 in DNA: TGTGCCAGCAGCAATGTCGTGAGAGATACGCAGTATTTT. Protein: CASSNVVRDTQYF.

The CDR3 coding sequence is TGTGCCAGCAGCCCTATGTCGGGGTCCCCCCTCCACTTT. It is translated as CASSPMSGSPLHF. V usage is TRBV14 and J usage is TRBJ1-6; D is uncertain. The CDR3 has 13 residues. Per germline, CDR1 SGHDN and CDR2 FVKESK. V was trimmed by 4 bases and J by 13 bases, leaving 14 bases between them.

This clonotype has only a few counts. The V call is TRBV6-1, the J call TRBJ1-4; no definite D call. CDR1 is MNHNS and CDR2 is SASEGT in the germline V gene. The CDR3 sequence is 14 residues long. The V end lost 7 bases, the J end lost 3 bases, and 12 bases lay between the germline ends. The CDR3 here is CASKWHGANEKLFF. For the CDR3, the DNA is TGTGCCAGCAAGTGGCACGGGGCTAATGAAAAACTGTTTTTT.